This T cell receptor (beta chain) was observed in a study of Tregs in tolerant kidney transplant recipients. The ends were cut back, 3 bases at V and 10 bases at J, with 15 bases in the middle. Germline CDR1 SEHNR, CDR2 FQNEAQ (reference sequence). This CDR3 spans 13 amino acids. Profiling relied on immunoSEQ multiplex PCR, and the TCRdb table lists in-frame clones only, not all of them. The sample has about 66,000 clones, roughly 89% seen once; the top ten hold approximately 11%. The receptor comes from a human donor who received a combined kidney and bone marrow transplant. The sequencing used CD8+ T cells from blood, collected before the transplant. The genes are TRBV7-9 and TRBJ1-1, with D perhaps TRBD1 (6 bases). CDR3 nucleotides: TGTGCCAGCAGCTTGGGCGGTGGCAGGGGAGCTTTCTTT. This encodes CASSLGGGRGAFF.